This entry lists 8 T cell receptor beta chains sequenced from one sample in a study of blood T cell repertoires in COVID-19. The assay was immunoSEQ multiplex PCR, and TCRdb's table has in-frame clones only and misses some. Here the sample spans 200,000 to 250,000 clones, 80% to 85% being singletons. Source material: peripheral blood. These receptors originate from an elderly woman with COVID-19, enrolled during active disease.

This rearrangement joins TRBV6-6 to TRBJ1-3; D remains unclear. Germline CDR1 MNHNY, CDR2 SVGAGI (reference sequence). V lost 4 bases and J lost 8, with 15 bases in between. The CDR3 is 14 residues long. This CDR3 reads CASSSRRVPDTIYF. The CDR3 coding sequence is TGTGCCAGCAGTTCCCGGAGAGTTCCGGACACCATATATTTT.

The chain's CDR3 is CASSAGFGPYEQYF. As DNA, the CDR3 is TGTGCCAGCAGCGCGGGTTTTGGGCCCTACGAGCAGTACTTC. The V and J genes are TRBV11-3 and TRBJ2-7, with TRBD2 as a possible D gene (5 bases). The CDR3 is 14 amino acids. Trimming shortened V by 5 bases and J by 2 bases, and 13 bases separated the two germline ends. Germline V gene sequence: CDR1 SGHNT, CDR2 YENEEA.

This clone was counted once. The chain couples TRBV29-1 to TRBJ1-1, with TRBD1 as a possible D gene (5 bases). V was pared by 3 bases and J by 5 bases, with 10 bases between. This CDR3 is 12 amino acids long. The germline V gene has CDR1 SQVTM and CDR2 ANQGSEA. The CDR3 here is CSVDLGGTEAFF. CDR3 nucleotides: TGCAGCGTTGATCTTGGGGGGACTGAAGCTTTCTTT.

The chain recombines TRBV3-1 (or the pseudogene TRBV3-2) with TRBJ1-6; tentatively, D is TRBD1 (5 bases). The CDR3 runs to 15 residues. Trimming took off 0 bases at V and 8 bases at J, with 11 bases between the two ends. Germline V gene sequence: CDR1 LGHDT, CDR2 YNNKEL (reference sequence). DNA of the CDR3: TGTGCCAGCAGCCAAGATGGGGGGGGGTATTCACCCCTCCACTTT. It codes for CASSQDGGGYSPLHF.

V gene TRBV19 combines with J gene TRBJ2-5; 7 bases align to TRBD1. The CDR3 is 13 amino acids. After removal of 4 bases from V and 5 bases from J, the junction contained 4 bases not matched to a gene. CDR1 and CDR2 from the germline V gene are LNHDA and SQIVND (reference sequence). The CDR3 spells CASSTNRGETQYF. The CDR3 DNA sequence: TGTGCCAGTAGTACCAACAGGGGTGAGACCCAGTACTTC.

This clone has just one count. J is TRBJ1-3 and V is TRBV28; D gene unclear. The V gene's germline CDR1 is MDHEN and CDR2 SYDVKM. The CDR3 runs 12 residues. With 5 bases removed from V and 8 bases from J, the gap between germline ends came to 10 bases. The CDR3 DNA reads TGTGCCAGCAGTCCCCGTGCGGACACCATATATTTT. It codes for CASSPRADTIYF.

The rearrangement uses TRBV4-1 and TRBJ1-5; D gene unclear. V dropped 2 bases and J dropped 1 base, with 9 bases sitting between them. The CDR3 sequence is 15 residues long. Germline V gene sequence: CDR1 MGHRA, CDR2 YSYEKL. This CDR3 is CASSQSSRSNQPQHF. The CDR3 nucleotides read TGCGCCAGCAGCCAAAGTAGCCGAAGCAATCAGCCCCAGCATTTT.

Only one count was recorded for this clone. The rearrangement links TRBV2 to TRBJ1-2, with 12 nucleotides matching TRBD1. V lost 6 bases to trimming and J lost 8 bases; unmatched junction nucleotides: 10. Germline CDR1 and CDR2: SNHLY and FYNNEI. The CDR3 contains 15 residues. This chain's CDR3 is CASSTGTGGSQGYTF. DNA for the CDR3: TGTGCCAGCAGCACCGGGACAGGGGGCTCGCAGGGCTACACCTTC.